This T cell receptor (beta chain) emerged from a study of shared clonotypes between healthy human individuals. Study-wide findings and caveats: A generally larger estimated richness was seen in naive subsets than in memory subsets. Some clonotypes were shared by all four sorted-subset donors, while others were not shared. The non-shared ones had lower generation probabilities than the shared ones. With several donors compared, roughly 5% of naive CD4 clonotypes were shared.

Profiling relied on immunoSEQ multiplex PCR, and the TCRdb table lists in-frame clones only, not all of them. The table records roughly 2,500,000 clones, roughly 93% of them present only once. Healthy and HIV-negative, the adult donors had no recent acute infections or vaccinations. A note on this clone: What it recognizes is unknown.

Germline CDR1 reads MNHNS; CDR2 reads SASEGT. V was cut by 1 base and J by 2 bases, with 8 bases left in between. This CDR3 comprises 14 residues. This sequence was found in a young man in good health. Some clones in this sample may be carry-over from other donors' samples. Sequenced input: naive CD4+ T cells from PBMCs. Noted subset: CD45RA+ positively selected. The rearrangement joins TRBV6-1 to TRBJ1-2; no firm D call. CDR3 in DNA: TGTGCCAGCAGTGAAGTTCCGGACAACTATGGCTACACCTTC. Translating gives CASSEVPDNYGYTF.